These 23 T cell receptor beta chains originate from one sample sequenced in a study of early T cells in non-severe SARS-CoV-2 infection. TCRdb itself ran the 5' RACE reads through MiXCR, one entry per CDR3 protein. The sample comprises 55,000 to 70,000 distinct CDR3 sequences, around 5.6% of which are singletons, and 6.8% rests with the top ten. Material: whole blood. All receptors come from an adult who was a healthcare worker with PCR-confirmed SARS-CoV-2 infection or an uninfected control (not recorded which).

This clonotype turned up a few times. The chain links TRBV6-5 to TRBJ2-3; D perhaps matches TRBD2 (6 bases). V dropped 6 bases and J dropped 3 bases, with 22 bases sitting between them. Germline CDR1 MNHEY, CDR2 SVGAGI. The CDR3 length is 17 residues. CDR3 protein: CASSLTSSVPGTDTQYF. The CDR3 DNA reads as TGTGCCAGCAGCCTGACCTCTAGCGTCCCAGGGACAGATACGCAGTATTTT.

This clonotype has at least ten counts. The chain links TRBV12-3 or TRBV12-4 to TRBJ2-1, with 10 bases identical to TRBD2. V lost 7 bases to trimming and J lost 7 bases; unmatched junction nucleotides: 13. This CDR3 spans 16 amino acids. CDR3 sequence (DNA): TGTGCCAGCACCCTACGGGCTAGCGGGAGAAAGAATGAGCAGTTCTTC. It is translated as CASTLRASGRKNEQFF.

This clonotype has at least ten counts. For the CDR3, the DNA is TGTGCCAGCAGCGTAGGGGGCCTACCCCAAGAGACCCAGTACTTC. This gives the protein CASSVGGLPQETQYF. The V gene is TRBV9, the J gene TRBJ2-5; perhaps TRBD1 as D (5 bases). In germline, CDR1 is SGDLS, CDR2 YYNGEE. The CDR3 has 15 residues. V was trimmed by 0 bases and J by 1 base, leaving 10 bases between them.

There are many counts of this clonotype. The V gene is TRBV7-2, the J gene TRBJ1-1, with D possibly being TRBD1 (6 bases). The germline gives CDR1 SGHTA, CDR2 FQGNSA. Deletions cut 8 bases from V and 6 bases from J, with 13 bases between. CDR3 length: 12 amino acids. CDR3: CASYFRGAEAFF. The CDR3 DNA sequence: TGTGCCAGCTATTTCAGGGGCGCTGAAGCTTTCTTT.

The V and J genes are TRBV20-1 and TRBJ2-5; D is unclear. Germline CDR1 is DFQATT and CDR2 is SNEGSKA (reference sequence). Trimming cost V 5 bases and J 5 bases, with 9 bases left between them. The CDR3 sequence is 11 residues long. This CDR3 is CSASVGETQYF. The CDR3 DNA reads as TGCAGTGCTTCTGTCGGGGAGACCCAGTACTTC.

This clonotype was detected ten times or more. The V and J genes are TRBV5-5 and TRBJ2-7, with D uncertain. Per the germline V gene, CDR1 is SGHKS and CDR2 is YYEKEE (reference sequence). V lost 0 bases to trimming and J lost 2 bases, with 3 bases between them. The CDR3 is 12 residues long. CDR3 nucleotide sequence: TGTGCCAGCAGCTTGGACACCTACGAGCAGTACTTC. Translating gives CASSLDTYEQYF.

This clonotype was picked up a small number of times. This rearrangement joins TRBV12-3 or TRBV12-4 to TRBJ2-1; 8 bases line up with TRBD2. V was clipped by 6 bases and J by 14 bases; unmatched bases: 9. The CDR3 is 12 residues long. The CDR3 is CASSRPGLGEFF. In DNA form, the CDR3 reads TGTGCCAGCAGCCGCCCGGGACTAGGGGAGTTCTTC.

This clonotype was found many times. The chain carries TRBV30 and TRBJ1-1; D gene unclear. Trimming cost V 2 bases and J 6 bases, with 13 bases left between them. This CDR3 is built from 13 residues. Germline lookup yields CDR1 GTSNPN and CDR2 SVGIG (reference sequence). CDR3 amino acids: CAWSLDGRAEAFF. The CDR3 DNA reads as TGTGCCTGGAGTCTGGACGGTAGAGCTGAAGCTTTCTTT.

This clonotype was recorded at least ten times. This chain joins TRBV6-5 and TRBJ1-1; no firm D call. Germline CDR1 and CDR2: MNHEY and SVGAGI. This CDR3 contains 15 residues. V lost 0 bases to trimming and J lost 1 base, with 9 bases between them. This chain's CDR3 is CASSYSRVRNTEAFF. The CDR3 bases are TGTGCCAGCAGTTACTCGAGAGTAAGGAACACTGAAGCTTTCTTT.

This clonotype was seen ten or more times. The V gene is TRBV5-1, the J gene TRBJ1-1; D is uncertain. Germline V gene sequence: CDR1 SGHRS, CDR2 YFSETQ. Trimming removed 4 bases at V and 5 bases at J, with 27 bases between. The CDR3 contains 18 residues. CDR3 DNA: TGCGCCAGCAGCCCTCTGCCTTTGACACTTCACTACAAGACTGAAGCTTTCTTT. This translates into CASSPLPLTLHYKTEAFF.

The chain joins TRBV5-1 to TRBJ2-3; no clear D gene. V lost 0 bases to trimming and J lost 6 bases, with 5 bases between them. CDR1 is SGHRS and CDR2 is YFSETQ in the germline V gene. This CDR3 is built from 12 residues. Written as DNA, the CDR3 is TGCGCCAGCAGCTTGGGGCAGGATACGCAGTATTTT. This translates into CASSLGQDTQYF.

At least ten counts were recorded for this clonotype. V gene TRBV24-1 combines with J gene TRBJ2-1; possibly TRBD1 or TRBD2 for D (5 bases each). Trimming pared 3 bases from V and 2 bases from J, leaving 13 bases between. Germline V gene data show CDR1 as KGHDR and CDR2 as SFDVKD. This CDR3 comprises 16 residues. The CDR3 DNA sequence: TGTGCCACCAGTGATCGGGACCTTACAACCTACAATGAGCAGTTCTTC. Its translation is CATSDRDLTTYNEQFF.

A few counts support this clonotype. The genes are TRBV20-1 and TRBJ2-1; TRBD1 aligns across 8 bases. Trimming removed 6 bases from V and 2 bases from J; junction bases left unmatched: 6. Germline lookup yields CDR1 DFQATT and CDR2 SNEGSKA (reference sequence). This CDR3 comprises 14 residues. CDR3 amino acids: CSADGQGPYNEQFF. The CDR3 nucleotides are TGCAGTGCGGACGGACAGGGTCCCTACAATGAGCAGTTCTTC.

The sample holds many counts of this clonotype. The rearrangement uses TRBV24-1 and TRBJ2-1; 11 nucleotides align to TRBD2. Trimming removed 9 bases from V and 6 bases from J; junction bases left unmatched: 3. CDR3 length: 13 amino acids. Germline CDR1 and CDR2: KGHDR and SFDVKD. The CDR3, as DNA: TGTGCCACCGGGCTAGCGGGAGGCAATGAGCAGTTCTTC. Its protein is CATGLAGGNEQFF.

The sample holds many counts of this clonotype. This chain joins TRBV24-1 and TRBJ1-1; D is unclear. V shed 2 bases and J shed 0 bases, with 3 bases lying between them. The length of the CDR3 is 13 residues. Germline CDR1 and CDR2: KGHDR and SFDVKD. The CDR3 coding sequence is TGTGCCACCAGTGATTCAATGAACACTGAAGCTTTCTTT. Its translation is CATSDSMNTEAFF.

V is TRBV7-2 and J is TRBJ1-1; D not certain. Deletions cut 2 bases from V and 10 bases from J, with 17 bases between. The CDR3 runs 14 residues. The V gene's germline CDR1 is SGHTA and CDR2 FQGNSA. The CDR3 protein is CASSLIVDRTGAFF. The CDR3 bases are TGTGCCAGCAGCTTAATTGTGGACCGCACGGGAGCTTTCTTT.

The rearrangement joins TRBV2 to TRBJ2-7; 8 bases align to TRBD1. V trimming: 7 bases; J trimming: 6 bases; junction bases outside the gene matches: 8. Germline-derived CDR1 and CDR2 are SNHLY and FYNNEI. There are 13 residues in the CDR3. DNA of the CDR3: TGTGCCAGCACAATGACAGGGGTTGGCGAGCAGTACTTC. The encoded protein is CASTMTGVGEQYF.

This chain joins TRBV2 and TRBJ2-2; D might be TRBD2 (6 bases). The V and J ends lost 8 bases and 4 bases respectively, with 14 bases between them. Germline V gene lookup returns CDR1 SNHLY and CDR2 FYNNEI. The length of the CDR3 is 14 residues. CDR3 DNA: TGTGCCAGCGCCCTGGGGGGATCCACCGGGGAGCTGTTTTTT. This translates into CASALGGSTGELFF.

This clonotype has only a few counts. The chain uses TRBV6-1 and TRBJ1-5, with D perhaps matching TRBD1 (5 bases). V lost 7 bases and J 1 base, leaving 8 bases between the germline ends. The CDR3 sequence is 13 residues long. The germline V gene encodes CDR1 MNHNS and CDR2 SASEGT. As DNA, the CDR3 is TGTGCCAGCAAGTGGGGCAGCAATCAGCCCCAGCATTTT. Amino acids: CASKWGSNQPQHF.

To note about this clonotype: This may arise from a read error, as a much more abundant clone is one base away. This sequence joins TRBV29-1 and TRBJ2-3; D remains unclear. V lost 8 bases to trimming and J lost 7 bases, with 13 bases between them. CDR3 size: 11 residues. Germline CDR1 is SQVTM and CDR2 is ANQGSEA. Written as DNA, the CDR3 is TGCAGCCCAGAGGTGACATATACGCAGTATTTT. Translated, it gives CSPEVTYTQYF.

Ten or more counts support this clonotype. The CDR3 nucleotides read TGCAGTGCCCTGGGACAGCGTAACACCGGGGAGCTGTTTTTT. Protein sequence: CSALGQRNTGELFF. The chain combines TRBV20-1 with TRBJ2-2; 7 nucleotides line up with TRBD1. The germline gives CDR1 DFQATT, CDR2 SNEGSKA (reference sequence). The CDR3 has 14 amino acids. V shed 6 bases and J 2 bases; nucleotides not matched to a gene: 6.

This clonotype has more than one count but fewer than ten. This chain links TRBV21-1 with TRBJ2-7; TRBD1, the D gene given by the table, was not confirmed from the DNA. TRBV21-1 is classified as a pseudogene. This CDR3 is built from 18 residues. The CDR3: CASRHTRKRGAPMYEQYF. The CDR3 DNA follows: TGTGCCAGCAGGCACACTAGAAAGCGGGGGGCCCCCATGTACGAGCAGTACTTC.

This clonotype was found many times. DNA for the CDR3: TGCAGTGCTACCTCGAAGGGGGCGGTCAATCAGCCCCAGCATTTT. Protein sequence: CSATSKGAVNQPQHF. This chain links TRBV20-1 with TRBJ1-5; TRBD1 matches 7 bases. The trim removed 4 bases at V and 3 bases at J, leaving 9 bases unmatched. Germline V gives CDR1 DFQATT, CDR2 SNEGSKA (reference sequence). This CDR3 has 15 residues.